This T cell receptor (beta chain) was sequenced for a study of cytomegalovirus exposure and HLA in healthy donors. Turning to the study itself: Out of approximately 170 million T cells, an earlier analysis found some 110 million unique TCR beta sequences in total. Genotyping showed about 80% of 350 to 400 donors falling in the Caucasian-associated ancestry cluster.

This clone has only a few counts. Its cognate antigen is unknown. The PCR employed 60 Vbeta primers together with 13 Jbeta primers. Clones were sequenced by immunoSEQ multiplex PCR, and TCRdb holds only the in-frame ones, with some missing. Counted here are 87,000 or so clones, about 8% occurring once; the ten biggest clones make up under 3%. Overall study findings and caveats: Several top significant clusters appeared, in a later analysis, to be linked to common viral pathogens.

This receptor was identified in a middle-aged man in good health and CMV-seronegative. What was sequenced was PBMCs.

The CDR3: CASSPYLDTEAFF. In DNA, the CDR3 is TGTGCCAGCAGTCCCTATTTAGACACTGAAGCTTTCTTT. J is TRBJ1-1 and V is TRBV6-6; D gene ambiguous. The CDR3 covers 13 residues. The V end lost 5 bases, the J end lost 3 bases, and 10 bases lay between the germline ends. Per the germline V gene, CDR1 is MNHNY and CDR2 is SVGAGI (reference sequence).